This T cell receptor beta chain was observed in a study of Graves' ophthalmopathy and Graves' hyperthyroidism. Germline V gene sequence: CDR1 LNHDA, CDR2 SQIVND (reference sequence). With 1 base removed from V and 2 bases from J, the gap between germline ends came to 10 bases. CDR3 length: 15 amino acids. This clonotype turned up a few times. Amplification targeted the TCR beta CDR3 regions, with RNA transcripts as the source material. Second-round multiplex PCR came after first-round RT-PCR with HTBI primers. TCRdb itself ran the multiplex PCR reads through MiXCR, one entry per CDR3 protein. The table shows hundreds of thousands of distinct CDR3 sequences, with more than 20% occurring only once. Being free of ophthalmopathy for 18 months of follow-up defined stable hyperthyroidism.

The sequenced sample consisted of peripheral blood. This receptor was obtained from a woman aged 18 to 35 with stable Graves' hyperthyroidism. This chain connects TRBV19 to TRBJ2-3; a weak D match, TRBD1 (5 bases). The CDR3 region is CASSIGQQTTDTQYF. Written as DNA, the CDR3 is TGTGCCAGTAGTATAGGACAGCAAACCACAGATACGCAGTATTTT.